This T cell receptor beta chain appears in the sequencing data of a study of blood T cell repertoires in COVID-19 (TCRdb year 2020). Regarding the research as a whole: Samples from collaborators originated in the United States, Italy and Spain and spanned both the acute and convalescent phases of COVID-19. Deeply sampled blood TCRbeta repertoires from subjects exposed to, actively infected with, or recovered from COVID-19 were included in the dataset. The prospective study material was composed of cDNA or gDNA derived from T cells, B-cell-depleted T cells, or PBMCs. Where HLA class I and class II types were available, the types were taken from metadata supplied by the sample provider, not from assay-based typing. A de-identified subject ID, COVID-19 status, age in years and sex were almost always included in the sample metadata. The repertoires were released in a freely available public database intended as a resource for research on the immune response to SARS-CoV-2. The samples were drawn from the first 160 participants of the ongoing ImmuneRACE study and from 950 to 1,500 subjects provided by 6 global collaborators. Overall study outcomes, separate from this receptor: The quantity of clinical and demographic metadata differed by source and by participant and was supplied without curation.

V is shortened by 2 bases, J by 2 bases, and the region joining them spans 10 bases. Inclusive of the bounding cysteine and phenylalanine, the CDR3 is 15 residues long. Just CDR3 DNA is preserved here, 45 bases in frame from base 1. CDR1 and CDR2 were assigned from the germline V gene as SGDLS and YYNGEE. Each collaborating institution followed its own protocols to collect whole blood in K2EDTA tubes. Collaborator samples were shipped for TCRbeta analysis as frozen whole blood, isolated PBMCs, or DNA extracted from either sample type. TCRbeta CDR3 regions were amplified from genomic DNA using the immunoSEQ Assay, a bias-controlled multiplex PCR. Turning to the authors' computational methods: Nucleated cell counts per sample were estimated from amplification of reference gene primers within the assay. Sequence reads were collapsed and filtered to measure the absolute abundance of every unique TCRbeta CDR3 rearrangement. For each sample, productive Simpson clonality was calculated as the square root of Simpson's diversity index over productive rearrangements. The clones in this table, taken by TCRdb from immuneACCESS, are in-frame only. Not every clone is retained; where verified, under half of the shortfall comes from an unresolved V gene, and the cause of the rest is unknown. V and J calls and clone size are those listed in that table; D and trimming were worked out from the DNA. In this sample the table shows roughly 250,000 clones, 65% to 90% of which occur a single time. The top ten clones comprise roughly 4.7% of the sample.

Points on this clone: The clone's antigen remains unknown. Base qualities are not at hand, and no much larger clone is one base apart.

The V and J segments used are TRBV9 and TRBJ1-4, with a tentative D gene TRBD1 over 6 matching bases. This TCR came from a woman between 65 and 79 years old with acute or convalescent COVID-19. Sequences were obtained from peripheral blood. The DNA sequence is given as TGTGCCAGCAGCGTTACAGGGACGACTAATGAAAAACTGTTTTTT. This translates into CASSVTGTTNEKLFF.